The clone carrying this TCR beta chain was counted a few times. The source of the sample is a study of patients and donors after allogeneic stem cell transplantation. V was cut by 2 bases and J by 4 bases, with 9 bases left in between. This CDR3 has 14 residues. Each CDR3 protein is one row after TCRdb ran MiXCR on the RT-PCR reads. The data show about a million distinct CDR3 sequences, over 15% seen once. The sequenced sample was blood, either unsorted or a sorted T cell fraction (not recorded which). This TCR was sampled from a human donor who was either an allogeneic HSCT recipient or a stem cell or donor lymphocyte infusion donor (not recorded which). It is not recorded whose cells these are; they may come from a transplant donor. The genes are TRBV12-3 or TRBV12-4 and TRBJ2-1; the D is unclear. The CDR3 nucleotides are TGTGCCAGCAGTTTACAACCGGATTACAATGAGCAGTTCTTC. Its protein product is CASSLQPDYNEQFF.